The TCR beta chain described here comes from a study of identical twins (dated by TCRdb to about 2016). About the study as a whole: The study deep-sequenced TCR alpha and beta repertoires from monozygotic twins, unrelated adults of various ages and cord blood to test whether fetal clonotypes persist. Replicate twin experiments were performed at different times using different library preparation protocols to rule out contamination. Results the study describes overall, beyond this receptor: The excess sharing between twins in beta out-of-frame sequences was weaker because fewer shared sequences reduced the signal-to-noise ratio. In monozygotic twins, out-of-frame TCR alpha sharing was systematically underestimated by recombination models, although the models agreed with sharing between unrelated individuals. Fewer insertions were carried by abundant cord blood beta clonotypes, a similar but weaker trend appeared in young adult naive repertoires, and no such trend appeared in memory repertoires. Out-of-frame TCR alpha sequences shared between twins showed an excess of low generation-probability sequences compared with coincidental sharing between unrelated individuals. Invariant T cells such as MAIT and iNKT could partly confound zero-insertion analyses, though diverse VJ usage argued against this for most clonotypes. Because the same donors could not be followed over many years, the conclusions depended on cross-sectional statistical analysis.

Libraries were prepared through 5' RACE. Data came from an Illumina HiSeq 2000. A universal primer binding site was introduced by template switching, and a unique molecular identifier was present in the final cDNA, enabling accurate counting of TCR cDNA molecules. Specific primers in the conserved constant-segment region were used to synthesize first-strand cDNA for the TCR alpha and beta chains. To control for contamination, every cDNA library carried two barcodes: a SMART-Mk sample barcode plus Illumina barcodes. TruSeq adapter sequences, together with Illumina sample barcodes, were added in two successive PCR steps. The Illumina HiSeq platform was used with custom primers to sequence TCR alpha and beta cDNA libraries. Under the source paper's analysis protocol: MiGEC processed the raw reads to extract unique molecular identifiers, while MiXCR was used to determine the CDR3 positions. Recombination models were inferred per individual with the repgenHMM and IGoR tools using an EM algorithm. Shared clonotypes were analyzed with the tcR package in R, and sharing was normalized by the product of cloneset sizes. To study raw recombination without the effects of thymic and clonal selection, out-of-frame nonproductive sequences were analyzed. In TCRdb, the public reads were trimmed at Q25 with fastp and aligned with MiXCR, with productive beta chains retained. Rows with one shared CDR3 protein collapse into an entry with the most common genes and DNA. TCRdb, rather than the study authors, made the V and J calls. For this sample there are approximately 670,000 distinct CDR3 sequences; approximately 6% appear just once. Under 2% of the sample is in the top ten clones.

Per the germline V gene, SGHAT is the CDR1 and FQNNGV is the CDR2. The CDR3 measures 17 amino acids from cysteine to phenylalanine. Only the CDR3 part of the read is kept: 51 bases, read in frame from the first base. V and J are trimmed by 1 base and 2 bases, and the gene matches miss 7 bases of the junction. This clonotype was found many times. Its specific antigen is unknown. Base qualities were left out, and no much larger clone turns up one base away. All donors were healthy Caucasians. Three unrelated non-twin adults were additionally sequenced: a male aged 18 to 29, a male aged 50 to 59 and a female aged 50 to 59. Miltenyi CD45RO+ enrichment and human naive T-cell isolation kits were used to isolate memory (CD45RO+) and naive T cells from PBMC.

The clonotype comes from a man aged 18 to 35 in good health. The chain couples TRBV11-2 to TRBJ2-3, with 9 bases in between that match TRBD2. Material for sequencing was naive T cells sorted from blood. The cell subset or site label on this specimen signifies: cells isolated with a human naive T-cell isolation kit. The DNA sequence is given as TGTGCCAGCAGCTTAGTAGTACTAGCGGGTGACACAGATACGCAGTATTTT. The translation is CASSLVVLAGDTDTQYF.